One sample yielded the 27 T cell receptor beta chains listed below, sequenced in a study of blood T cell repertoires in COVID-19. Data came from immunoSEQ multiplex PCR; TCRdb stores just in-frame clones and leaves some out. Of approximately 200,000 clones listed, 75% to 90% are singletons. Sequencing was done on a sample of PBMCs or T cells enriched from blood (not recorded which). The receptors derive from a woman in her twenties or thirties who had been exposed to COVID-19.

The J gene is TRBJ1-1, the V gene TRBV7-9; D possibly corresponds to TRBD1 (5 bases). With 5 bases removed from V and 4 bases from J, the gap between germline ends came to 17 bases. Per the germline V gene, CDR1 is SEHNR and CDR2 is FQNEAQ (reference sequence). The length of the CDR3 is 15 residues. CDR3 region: CASSLTGTGSTEAFF. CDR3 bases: TGTGCCAGCAGCCTCACCGGGACCGGGAGCACTGAAGCTTTCTTT.

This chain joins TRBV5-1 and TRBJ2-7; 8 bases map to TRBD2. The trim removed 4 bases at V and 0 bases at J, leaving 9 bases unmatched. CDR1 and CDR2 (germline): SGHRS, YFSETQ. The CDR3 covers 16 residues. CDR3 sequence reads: CASSPGGTTSSYEQYF. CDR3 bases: TGCGCCAGCAGCCCGGGAGGGACTACCAGCTCCTACGAGCAGTACTTC.

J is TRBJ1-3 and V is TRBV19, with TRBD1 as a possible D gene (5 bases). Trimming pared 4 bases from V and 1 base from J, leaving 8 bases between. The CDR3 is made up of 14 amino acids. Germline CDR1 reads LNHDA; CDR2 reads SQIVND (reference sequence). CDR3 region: CASSTQGSGNTIYF. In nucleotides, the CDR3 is TGTGCCAGTAGTACGCAGGGATCTGGAAACACCATATATTTT.

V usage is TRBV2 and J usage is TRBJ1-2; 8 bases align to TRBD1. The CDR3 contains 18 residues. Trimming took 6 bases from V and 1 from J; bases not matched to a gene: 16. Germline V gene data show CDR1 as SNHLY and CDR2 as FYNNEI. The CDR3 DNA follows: TGTGCCAGCAGCGTAATCACCGGACAGGGAGTATTTAACTATGGCTACACCTTC. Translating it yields CASSVITGQGVFNYGYTF.

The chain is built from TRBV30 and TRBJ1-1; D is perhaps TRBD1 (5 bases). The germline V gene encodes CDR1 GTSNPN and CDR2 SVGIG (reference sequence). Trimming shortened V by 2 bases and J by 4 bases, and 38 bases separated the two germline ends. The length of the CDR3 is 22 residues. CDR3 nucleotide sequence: TGTGCCTGGAGTCCCATGGGGGGGTGGATTTCCGGGACGGTGACTGGAGGCACTGAAGCTTTCTTT. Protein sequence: CAWSPMGGWISGTVTGGTEAFF.

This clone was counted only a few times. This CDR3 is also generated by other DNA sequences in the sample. DNA for the CDR3: TGTGCCAGCAGCTTGGGACAGGGAAGAAGCCCAGAAGCTTTCTTT. It codes for CASSLGQGRSPEAFF. The chain recombines TRBV5-4 with TRBJ1-1; 7 bases align to TRBD1. This CDR3 is built from 15 residues. The V gene's germline CDR1 is SGHNT and CDR2 YYREEE (reference sequence). The trim removed 0 bases at V and 8 bases at J, leaving 10 bases unmatched.

The CDR3 spells CASSRTVTGELFF. CDR3 nucleotide sequence: TGTGCCAGCAGTCGGACAGTGACCGGGGAGCTGTTTTTT. V gene TRBV4-2 combines with J gene TRBJ2-2; tentatively, D is TRBD1 (6 bases). Germline-derived CDR1 and CDR2 are LGHNA and YNFKEQ. V lost 6 bases and J 5 bases, leaving 10 bases between the germline ends. CDR3 length equals 13 residues.

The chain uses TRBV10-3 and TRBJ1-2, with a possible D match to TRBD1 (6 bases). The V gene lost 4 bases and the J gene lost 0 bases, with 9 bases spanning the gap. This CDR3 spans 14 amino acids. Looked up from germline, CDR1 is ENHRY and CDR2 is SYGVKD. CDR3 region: CAISGWDTNYGYTF. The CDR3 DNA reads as TGTGCCATCAGTGGTTGGGACACTAACTATGGCTACACCTTC.

CDR3 region: CASSEVPLSLATNEKLFF. In DNA form, the CDR3 reads TGCGCCAGCAGTGAGGTTCCCCTGTCACTTGCAACTAATGAAAAACTGTTTTTT. The rearrangement uses TRBV10-2 and TRBJ1-4; D not resolved. Trimming took off 2 bases at V and 0 bases at J, with 16 bases between the two ends. CDR1 is WSHSY, CDR2 SAAADI, per germline. The CDR3 loop spans 18 amino acids.

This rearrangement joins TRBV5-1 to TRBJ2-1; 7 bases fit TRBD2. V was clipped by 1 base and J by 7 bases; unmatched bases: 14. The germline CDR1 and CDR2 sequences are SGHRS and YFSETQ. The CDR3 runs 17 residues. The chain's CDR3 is CASSLFSSASGVNEQFF. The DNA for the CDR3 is TGCGCCAGCAGCTTGTTTAGTTCGGCTAGCGGAGTAAATGAGCAGTTCTTC.

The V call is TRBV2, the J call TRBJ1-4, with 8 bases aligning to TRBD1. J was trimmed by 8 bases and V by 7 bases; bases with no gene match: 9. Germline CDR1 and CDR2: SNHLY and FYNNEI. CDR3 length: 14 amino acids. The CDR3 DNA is TGTGCCAGCAAACGACAGGGGAGAAAAGAAAAACTGTTTTTT. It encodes CASKRQGRKEKLFF.

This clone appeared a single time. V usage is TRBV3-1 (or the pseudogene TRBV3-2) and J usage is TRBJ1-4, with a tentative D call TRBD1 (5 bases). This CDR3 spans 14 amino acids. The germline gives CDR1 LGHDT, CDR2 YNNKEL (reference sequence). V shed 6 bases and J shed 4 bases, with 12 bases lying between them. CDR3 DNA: TGTGCCAGCAGTCTGACAGCCCTTAATGAAAAACTGTTTTTT. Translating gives CASSLTALNEKLFF.

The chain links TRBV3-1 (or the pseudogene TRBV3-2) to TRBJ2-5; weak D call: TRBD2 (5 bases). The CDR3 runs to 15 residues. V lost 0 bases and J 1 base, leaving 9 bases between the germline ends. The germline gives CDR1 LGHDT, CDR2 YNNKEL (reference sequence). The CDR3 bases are TGTGCCAGCAGCCAAGATTTTAGCGCCCAAGAGACCCAGTACTTC. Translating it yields CASSQDFSAQETQYF.

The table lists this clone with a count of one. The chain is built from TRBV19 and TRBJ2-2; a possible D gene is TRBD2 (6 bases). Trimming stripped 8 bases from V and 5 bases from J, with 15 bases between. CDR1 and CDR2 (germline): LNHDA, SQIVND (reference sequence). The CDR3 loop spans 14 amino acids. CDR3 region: CASSEGGMTGELFF. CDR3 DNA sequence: TGTGCCAGTTCTGAGGGAGGTATGACCGGGGAGCTGTTTTTT.

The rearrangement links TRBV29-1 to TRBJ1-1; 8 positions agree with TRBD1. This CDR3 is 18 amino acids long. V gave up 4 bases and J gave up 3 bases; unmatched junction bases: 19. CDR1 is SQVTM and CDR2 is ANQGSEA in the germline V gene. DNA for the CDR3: TGCAGCGTTGGAAGAGGACAGGGTAAATACGTCAGGGACACTGAAGCTTTCTTT. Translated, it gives CSVGRGQGKYVRDTEAFF.

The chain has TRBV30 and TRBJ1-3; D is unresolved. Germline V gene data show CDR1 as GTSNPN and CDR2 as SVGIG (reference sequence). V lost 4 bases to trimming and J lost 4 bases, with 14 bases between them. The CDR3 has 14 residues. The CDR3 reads CAWMREGSGNTIYF. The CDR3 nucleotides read TGTGCCTGGATGAGGGAAGGCTCAGGAAACACCATATATTTT.

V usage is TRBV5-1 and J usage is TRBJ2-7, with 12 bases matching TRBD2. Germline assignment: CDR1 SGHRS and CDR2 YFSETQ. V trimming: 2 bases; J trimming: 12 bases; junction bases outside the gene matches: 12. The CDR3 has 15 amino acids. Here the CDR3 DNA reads TGCGCCAGCAGCTTCCTAGCGGGAGGGCCCTCTCTCCCGTACTTC. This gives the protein CASSFLAGGPSLPYF.

In DNA form, the CDR3 reads TGCGCCAGCAGCCTGGCTGGGGGCGAGGCCACTGAAGCTTTCTTT. Amino acids: CASSLAGGEATEAFF. The V gene is TRBV5-1, the J gene TRBJ1-1; D is possibly TRBD1 (6 bases). The germline V gene encodes CDR1 SGHRS and CDR2 YFSETQ. The CDR3 is 15 amino acids. V dropped 4 bases and J dropped 4 bases, with 17 bases sitting between them. Full variable domain (outside the CDR3, taken from reference TRBV5-1 and TRBJ1-1): KAGVTQTPRYLIKTRGQQVTLSCSPISGHRSVSWYQQTPGQGLQFLFEYFSETQRNKGNFPGRFSGRQFSNSRSEMNVSTLELGDSALYLCASSLAGGEATEAFFGQGTRLTVV.

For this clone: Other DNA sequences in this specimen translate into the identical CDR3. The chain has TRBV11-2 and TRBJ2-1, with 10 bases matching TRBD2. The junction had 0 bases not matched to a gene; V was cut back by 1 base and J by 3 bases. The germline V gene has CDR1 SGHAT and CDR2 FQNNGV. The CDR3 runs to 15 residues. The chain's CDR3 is CASSLGTSGYNEQFF. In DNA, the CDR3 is TGTGCCAGCAGCTTAGGGACTAGCGGCTACAATGAGCAGTTCTTC. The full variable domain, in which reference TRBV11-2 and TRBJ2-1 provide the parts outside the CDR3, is EAGVAQSPRYKIIEKRQSVAFWCNPISGHATLYWYQQILGQGPKLLIQFQNNGVVDDSQLPKDRFSAERLKGVDSTLKIQPAKLEDSAVYLCASSLGTSGYNEQFFGPGTRLTVL.

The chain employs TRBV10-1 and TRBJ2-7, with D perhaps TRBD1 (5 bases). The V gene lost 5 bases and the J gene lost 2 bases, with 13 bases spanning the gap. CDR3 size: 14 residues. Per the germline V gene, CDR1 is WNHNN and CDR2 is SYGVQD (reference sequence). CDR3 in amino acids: CASSHRQHPYEQYF. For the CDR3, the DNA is TGCGCCAGCAGTCACAGACAGCACCCCTACGAGCAGTACTTC.

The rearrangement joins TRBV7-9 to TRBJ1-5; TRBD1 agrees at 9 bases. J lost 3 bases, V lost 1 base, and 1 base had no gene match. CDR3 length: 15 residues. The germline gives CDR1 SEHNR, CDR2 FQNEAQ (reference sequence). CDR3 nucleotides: TGTGCCAGCAGCTTAGGGGACAGGGACAATCAGCCCCAGCATTTT. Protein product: CASSLGDRDNQPQHF.

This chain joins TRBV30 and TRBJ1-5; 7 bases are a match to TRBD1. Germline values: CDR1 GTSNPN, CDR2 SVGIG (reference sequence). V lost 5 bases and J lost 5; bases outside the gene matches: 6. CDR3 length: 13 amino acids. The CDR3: CAWSDRADQPQHF. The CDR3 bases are TGTGCCTGGTCCGACAGGGCCGATCAGCCCCAGCATTTT.

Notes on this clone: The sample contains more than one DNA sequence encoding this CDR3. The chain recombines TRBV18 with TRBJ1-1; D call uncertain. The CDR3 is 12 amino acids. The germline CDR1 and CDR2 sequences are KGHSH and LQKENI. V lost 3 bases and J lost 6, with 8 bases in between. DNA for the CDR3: TGTGCCAGCTCACCGGGAGGTGCTGAAGCTTTCTTT. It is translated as CASSPGGAEAFF.

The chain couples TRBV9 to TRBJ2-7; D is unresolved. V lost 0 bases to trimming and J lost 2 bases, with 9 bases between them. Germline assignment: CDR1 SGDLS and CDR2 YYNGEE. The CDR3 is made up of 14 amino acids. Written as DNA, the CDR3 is TGTGCCAGCAGCGTAGAAGCGACCACCTACGAGCAGTACTTC. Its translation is CASSVEATTYEQYF.

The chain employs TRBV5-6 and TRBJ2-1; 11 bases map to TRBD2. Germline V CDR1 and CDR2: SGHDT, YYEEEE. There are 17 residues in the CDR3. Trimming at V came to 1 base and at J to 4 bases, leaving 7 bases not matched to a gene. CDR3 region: CASSLTSGSGGYNEQFF. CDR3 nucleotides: TGTGCCAGCAGCTTGACTAGCGGGAGTGGGGGATACAATGAGCAGTTCTTC. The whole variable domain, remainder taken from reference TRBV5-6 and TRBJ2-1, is DAGVTQSPTHLIKTRGQQVTLRCSPKSGHDTVSWYQQALGQGPQFIFQYYEEEERQRGNFPDRFSGHQFPNYSSELNVNALLLGDSALYLCASSLTSGSGGYNEQFFGPGTRLTVL.

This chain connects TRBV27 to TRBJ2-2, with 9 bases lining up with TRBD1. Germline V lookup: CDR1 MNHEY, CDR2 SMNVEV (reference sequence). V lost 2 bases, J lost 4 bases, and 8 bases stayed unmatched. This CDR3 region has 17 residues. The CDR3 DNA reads TGTGCCAGCAGTTTAACAGGGGGCGCAGAGGTCACCGGGGAGCTGTTTTTT. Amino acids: CASSLTGGAEVTGELFF.

This chain's CDR3 is CASSSLGTRGSYEQYF. The CDR3 DNA sequence: TGTGCCAGCAGTAGCCTCGGGACACGGGGTTCCTACGAGCAGTACTTC. The gene calls are TRBV27 and TRBJ2-7; tentative D call: TRBD1 (6 bases). The CDR3 consists of 16 residues. The germline CDR1 and CDR2 sequences are MNHEY and SMNVEV (reference sequence). V lost 5 bases, J lost 1 base, and 18 bases lay in between.